What follows are 22 T cell receptor beta chains derived from one specimen sequenced in a study of cytomegalovirus exposure and HLA in healthy donors (dated by TCRdb to 2017 to 2019). The library was obtained by the immunoSEQ multiplex PCR assay. The clones in this table, taken by TCRdb from immuneACCESS, are in-frame only. Not every clone is retained; where verified, under half of the shortfall comes from an unresolved V gene, and the cause of the rest is unknown. The table for this sample lists about 200,000 clones; less than 85% of them were counted only once. The ten most abundant clones make up around 5.6% of the sample. The sequencing sample was made of PBMCs. These receptors originate from a woman between 18 and 29 years old in good health and CMV-seronegative.

This chain links TRBV5-4 with TRBJ2-3, with 12 bases aligning to TRBD1. CDR3 length equals 15 residues. Germline V gene data show CDR1 as SGHNT and CDR2 as YYREEE (reference sequence). J was trimmed by 7 bases and V by 4 bases; bases with no gene match: 7. CDR3 sequence reads: CASSVGTGGAYTQYF. In DNA form, the CDR3 reads TGTGCCAGCAGCGTGGGGACAGGGGGCGCGTATACGCAGTATTTT.

This chain joins TRBV4-1 and TRBJ1-1; D not resolved. Germline V gives CDR1 MGHRA, CDR2 YSYEKL. The CDR3 is 15 amino acids. V was clipped by 2 bases and J by 0 bases, with 10 bases between them. This CDR3 is CASSQPTRLNTEAFF. The CDR3 nucleotides read TGCGCCAGCAGCCAACCGACTAGGTTGAACACTGAAGCTTTCTTT.

V usage is TRBV11-2 and J usage is TRBJ1-3; tentative D call: TRBD1 (5 bases). The germline CDR1 and CDR2 sequences are SGHAT and FQNNGV. This CDR3 has 16 residues. The V end was cut by 8 bases, the J end by 1 base, with 18 bases between. CDR3 region: CASGRGDRGSGNTIYF. In DNA form, the CDR3 reads TGTGCCAGCGGACGGGGGGACCGAGGATCTGGAAACACCATATATTTT. Filled out from reference TRBV11-2 and TRBJ1-3, the complete variable domain reads EAGVAQSPRYKIIEKRQSVAFWCNPISGHATLYWYQQILGQGPKLLIQFQNNGVVDDSQLPKDRFSAERLKGVDSTLKIQPAKLEDSAVYLCASGRGDRGSGNTIYFGEGSWLTVV.

This chain connects TRBV10-3 to TRBJ2-1; no reliable D call. This CDR3 spans 12 amino acids. V lost 2 bases to trimming and J lost 7 bases, with 6 bases between them. Germline CDR1 is ENHRY and CDR2 is SYGVKD. The CDR3 sequence is CAISEPGNEQFF. The CDR3 coding sequence is TGTGCCATCAGTGAGCCCGGAAATGAGCAGTTCTTC.

The V and J genes are TRBV9 and TRBJ2-5; the D gene is possibly TRBD2 (6 bases). The CDR3 consists of 14 residues. V shed 0 bases and J shed 7 bases, with 13 bases lying between them. Germline V gene data show CDR1 as SGDLS and CDR2 as YYNGEE. The CDR3 DNA sequence: TGTGCCAGCAGCGTAGGTGGGGGAGGTCGGACCCAGTACTTC. The encoded protein is CASSVGGGGRTQYF.

The chain uses TRBV29-1 and TRBJ1-2; perhaps TRBD1 as D (5 bases). CDR3 length: 11 amino acids. V lost 5 bases and J lost 8, with 12 bases in between. The germline gives CDR1 SQVTM, CDR2 ANQGSEA. CDR3 nucleotide sequence: TGCAGCGTTTACGACAGTCGCGGCTACACCTTC. Amino acids: CSVYDSRGYTF.

The chain employs TRBV7-9 and TRBJ2-1; TRBD2 matches 13 bases. Germline lookup yields CDR1 SEHNR and CDR2 FQNEAQ (reference sequence). Unmatched junction bases numbered 10, after V lost 6 bases and J lost 8 bases. The CDR3 spans 16 residues. The CDR3 DNA reads TGTGCCAGCAGTTTACTAGCGGGAGGGCTAAGCGATGAGCAGTTCTTC. This gives the protein CASSLLAGGLSDEQFF.

The chain links TRBV13 to TRBJ1-1; no clear D. The V gene's germline CDR1 is PRHDT and CDR2 FYEKMQ (reference sequence). CDR3 length equals 13 residues. V was clipped by 6 bases and J by 3 bases, with 11 bases between them. CDR3 sequence reads: CASSTPGDTEAFF. CDR3 bases: TGTGCCAGCAGTACACCCGGGGACACTGAAGCTTTCTTT.

CDR3 DNA sequence: TGCAGCGTTGAAGATCGGGTCTCCCGGGAGCAGTACTTC. It codes for CSVEDRVSREQYF. The chain joins TRBV29-1 to TRBJ2-7; D unclear. Germline values: CDR1 SQVTM, CDR2 ANQGSEA. This CDR3 spans 13 amino acids. V lost 0 bases and J 7 bases, leaving 13 bases between the germline ends.

The chain couples TRBV29-1 to TRBJ2-1, with TRBD2 matching 10 bases. The V and J ends lost 2 bases and 0 bases, in that order; junction bases with no gene match: 7. The CDR3 contains 17 residues. Germline lookup yields CDR1 SQVTM and CDR2 ANQGSEA. CDR3 sequence (DNA): TGCAGCGTTGAAAGTCCGGGACTAGCGAGCTCCTACAATGAGCAGTTCTTC. It codes for CSVESPGLASSYNEQFF.

The V and J genes are TRBV5-1 and TRBJ2-3, with D uncertain. V lost 4 bases and J 8 bases, leaving 14 bases between the germline ends. CDR3 length: 13 amino acids. Germline V gene data show CDR1 as SGHRS and CDR2 as YFSETQ. CDR3 sequence (DNA): TGCGCCAGCAGCGTTAGTAGTCGGAGTACGCAGTATTTT. It codes for CASSVSSRSTQYF.

As regards this clone: The sample holds other DNA sequences that translate to the same CDR3. The rearrangement joins TRBV6-5 to TRBJ1-1; D is ambiguous. V lost 0 bases and J lost 1, with 3 bases in between. CDR1 is MNHEY, CDR2 SVGAGI, per germline. CDR3 size: 13 residues. The CDR3 is CASSYSENTEAFF. The CDR3 DNA reads TGTGCCAGCAGTTACTCGGAGAACACTGAAGCTTTCTTT.

The chain has TRBV27 and TRBJ1-3, with D unclear. CDR1 and CDR2 (germline): MNHEY, SMNVEV (reference sequence). This CDR3 has 11 residues. V lost 9 bases to trimming and J lost 0 bases, with 3 bases between them. Here the CDR3 DNA reads TGTGCCAGTCACTCTGGAAACACCATATATTTT. Its translation is CASHSGNTIYF.

The chain recombines TRBV2 with TRBJ2-2, with TRBD2 matching over 8 bases. Per germline, CDR1 SNHLY and CDR2 FYNNEI. Trimming removed 8 bases from V and 2 bases from J; junction bases left unmatched: 7. The CDR3 covers 15 residues. The DNA of the CDR3 is TGTGCCAGCCGCCTGCTAGCGGGCAACACCGGGGAGCTGTTTTTT. Protein: CASRLLAGNTGELFF.

With regard to this clone: The same CDR3 can be traced to other DNA sequences in this sample. The chain joins TRBV5-1 to TRBJ2-1; no firm D call. The length of the CDR3 is 11 residues. Germline V CDR1 and CDR2: SGHRS, YFSETQ. The V and J ends lost 0 bases and 7 bases respectively, with 2 bases between them. In nucleotides, the CDR3 is TGCGCCAGCAGCTTGGGGAATGAGCAGTTCTTC. Its protein is CASSLGNEQFF.

V gene TRBV14 combines with J gene TRBJ2-3, with unresolved D. The CDR3 has 15 residues. CDR1 and CDR2 from the germline V gene are SGHDN and FVKESK. Trimming took off 4 bases at V and 2 bases at J, with 13 bases between the two ends. In DNA form, the CDR3 reads TGTGCCAGCAGCCCCTTTCCCCTTACCACAGATACGCAGTATTTT. Protein sequence: CASSPFPLTTDTQYF.

V gene TRBV6-1 combines with J gene TRBJ2-3; no firm D call. V lost 4 bases and J 5 bases, leaving 16 bases between the germline ends. Germline loops: CDR1 MNHNS, CDR2 SASEGT. The CDR3 sequence is 15 residues long. The CDR3 region is CASSGTRNLGDTQYF. In nucleotides, the CDR3 is TGTGCCAGCAGTGGAACACGGAACTTGGGAGATACGCAGTATTTT.

This clone showed up just once. The genes are TRBV9 and TRBJ1-2; no clear D. Germline V lookup: CDR1 SGDLS, CDR2 YYNGEE. The CDR3 length is 12 residues. Deletions cut 6 bases from V and 8 bases from J, with 14 bases between. CDR3 loop: CASTRGSRGYTF. For the CDR3, the DNA is TGTGCCAGCACCCGGGGATCGAGGGGCTACACCTTC.

This chain joins TRBV5-1 and TRBJ1-1; maybe TRBD1 (5 bases). V was clipped by 0 bases and J by 4 bases, with 10 bases between them. This CDR3 is built from 14 residues. Germline loops: CDR1 SGHRS, CDR2 YFSETQ. CDR3 bases: TGCGCCAGCAGCTTGGTTCCGGGGGGCACTGAAGCTTTCTTT. Protein sequence: CASSLVPGGTEAFF.

This clone was counted a single time. This rearrangement joins TRBV6-5 to TRBJ1-5; possible D gene TRBD1, 5 bases. The CDR3 runs to 16 residues. Germline assignment: CDR1 MNHEY and CDR2 SVGAGI. V lost 3 bases and J 3 bases, leaving 15 bases between the germline ends. The CDR3 coding sequence is TGTGCCAGCAGTTATGGGGCCCCCAGATCCAATCAGCCCCAGCATTTT. Amino acids: CASSYGAPRSNQPQHF.

The V call is TRBV5-1, the J call TRBJ1-2, with 7 bases identical to TRBD1. This CDR3 spans 13 amino acids. Unmatched junction bases numbered 4, after V lost 0 bases and J lost 8 bases. CDR1 and CDR2 from the germline V gene are SGHRS and YFSETQ. As DNA, the CDR3 is TGCGCCAGCAGCTTGGGACAGGGTGCAGGCTACACCTTC. This gives the protein CASSLGQGAGYTF.

The V and J genes are TRBV5-1 and TRBJ2-7; D tentatively fits TRBD1 or TRBD2 (5 bases each). The V end was cut by 2 bases, the J end by 0 bases, with 9 bases between. Germline values: CDR1 SGHRS, CDR2 YFSETQ. This CDR3 is built from 14 residues. The CDR3 coding sequence is TGCGCCAGCAGCTTCGGGGCAGACTCCTACGAGCAGTACTTC. As protein: CASSFGADSYEQYF.